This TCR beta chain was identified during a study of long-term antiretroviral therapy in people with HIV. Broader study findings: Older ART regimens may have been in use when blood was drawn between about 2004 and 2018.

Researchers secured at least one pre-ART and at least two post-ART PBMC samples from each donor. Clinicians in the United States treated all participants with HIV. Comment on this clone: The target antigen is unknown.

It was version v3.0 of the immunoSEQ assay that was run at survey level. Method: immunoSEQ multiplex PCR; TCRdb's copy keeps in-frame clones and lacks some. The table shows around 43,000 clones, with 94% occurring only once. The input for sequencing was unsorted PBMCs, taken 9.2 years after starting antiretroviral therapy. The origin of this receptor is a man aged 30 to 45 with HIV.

The CDR3 DNA is TGTGCCAGTAGTCTAGGGACAGGGGGCTACACTGAAGCTTTCTTT. Its translation: CASSLGTGGYTEAFF. The genes are TRBV19 and TRBJ1-1; the match to TRBD1 covers 12 bases. This CDR3 comprises 15 residues. The J segment lost 3 bases and the V segment lost 5 bases, leaving 4 bases of the junction unmatched. Looked up from germline, CDR1 is LNHDA and CDR2 is SQIVND (reference sequence).